This TCR beta chain was captured by sequencing in a study of cytomegalovirus exposure and HLA in healthy donors. V lost 0 bases and J 6 bases, leaving 12 bases between the germline ends. The CDR3 has 14 residues. From germline, CDR1 is LGHNA and CDR2 YNFKEQ. With 60 Vbeta and 13 Jbeta primers, the PCR was carried out. Profiling relied on immunoSEQ multiplex PCR, and the TCRdb table lists in-frame clones only, not all of them. The sample records 150,000 to 200,000 clones, less than 90% being singletons. The origin of this receptor is a middle-aged man in good health and CMV-seronegative. The specimen was PBMCs. The genes are TRBV4-2 and TRBJ2-7; maybe TRBD2 (6 bases). The CDR3 nucleotides read TGTGCCAGCAGCCAAGAAATAGCGGATCGCGAGCAGTACTTC. Translation gives CASSQEIADREQYF.